The source of this T cell receptor (beta chain) is a study of CD8+ T cells in alopecia areata. The treatment denotes: oral pan-JAK inhibitor, 5-10 mg twice daily. In each case, RNA was isolated and then reverse transcribed into cDNA as the sequencing template. The method was immunoSEQ multiplex PCR; TCRdb's version includes in-frame clones alone and lacks a portion of them. The sample lists about 270,000 clones, 60% occurring once. Per the germline V gene, CDR1 is SQVTM and CDR2 is ANQGSEA. V was cut by 6 bases and J by 2 bases, with 9 bases left in between. CDR3 size: 12 residues. The J gene is TRBJ2-3, the V gene TRBV29-1; D not resolved. The TCR originated in a human donor with alopecia areata. The sample in question was CD4+ T cells sorted from blood, obtained at week 52, from a patient treated with tofacitinib. CDR3 in amino acids: CSVNTITDTQYF. The CDR3 DNA follows: TGCAGCGTAAACACAATCACAGATACGCAGTATTTT.